This TCR beta chain was obtained from a study of a mutant IDH1 vaccine in newly diagnosed glioma. About the research overall: An approximately 62% male, approximately 38% female split and a mean age of 40.4 years characterized treated patients.

Assay: immunoSEQ multiplex PCR; the TCRdb copy retains only in-frame clones and omits some. Of around 15,000 clones listed, just under 80% are singletons. Germline CDR1 reads SGHVS; CDR2 reads FQNEAQ. This CDR3 spans 17 amino acids. V was shortened by 1 base and J by 0 bases, with 15 bases between the two germline ends. Study-level results: Vaccine-induced responses were seen in approximately 93% of patients, spanning several MHC alleles.

On this clone: Its antigen is undetermined.

Time point of the sample: baseline, week 1 (first vaccination visit). The sample's treatment: pre-vaccination baseline after standard-of-care therapy. The clonotype was recovered from a middle-aged man with glioma. The J gene is TRBJ2-5, the V gene TRBV7-8; the D gene is possibly TRBD1 (5 bases). Sequenced here: PBMCs, sampled from a glioma patient treated with radiotherapy, temozolomide or both. As DNA, the CDR3 is TGTGCCAGCAGCTTAGGGGGCGAGACGGACGACCAAGAGACCCAGTACTTC. It translates to CASSLGGETDDQETQYF. Filled out from reference TRBV7-8 and TRBJ2-5, the complete variable domain reads GAGVSQSPRYKVAKRGQDVALRCDPISGHVSLFWYQQALGQGPEFLTYFQNEAQLDKSGLPSDRFFAERPEGSVSTLKIQRTQQEDSAVYLCASSLGGETDDQETQYFGPGTRLLVL.